Listed below are T cell receptor beta chains from one sample, sequenced in a study of OX40 agonist ivuxolimab in advanced cancers. Generated by immunoSEQ multiplex PCR, the TCRdb table keeps only in-frame clones and is missing some. The repertoire has tens of thousands of clones, roughly 82% of them found once; the top ten carry under 4.5%. The sequenced sample was CD4+ or CD8+ T cells sorted from blood, obtained in a trial of the OX40 agonist ivuxolimab. The source is an adult with an advanced solid tumor such as melanoma, head and neck, liver or kidney cancer. CDR3s include the opening cysteine and the closing phenylalanine or tryptophan. The D gene is left open where the match is weak. Clone size, where shown, is once, few, many, or a class for clones that have expanded.

>-|15|TRBJ2-7|TRBD1|TRBV6-6
CASSRKDRVIYEQYF
TGTGCCAGCAGTAGAAAGGACAGGGTCATCTACGAGCAGTACTTC
>-|16|TRBJ2-2|TRBD1|TRBV7-6
CASSGGTGGVTGELFF
TGTGCCAGCAGCGGAGGGACAGGAGGGGTCACCGGGGAGCTGTTTTTT
>few|15|TRBJ1-1|TRBD1|TRBV4-3
CASSQVDRGGTEAFF
TGCGCCAGCAGCCAAGTAGACAGGGGAGGCACTGAAGCTTTCTTT
>-|15|TRBJ2-1|TRBD1|TRBV30
CAWRGPGTGNNEQFF
TGTGCCTGGAGGGGGCCCGGGACAGGGAACAATGAGCAGTTCTTC
>-|18|TRBJ1-3|-|TRBV4-3
CASSRSYLEGGLGNTIYF
TGCGCCAGCAGCCGCTCCTACCTAGAGGGGGGGCTCGGAAACACCATATATTTT
>-|15|TRBJ2-4|TRBD1|TRBV7-9
CASSPLGQGRTIQYF
TGTGCCAGCAGCCCCCTCGGACAGGGTAGGACCATTCAGTACTTC
>once|15|TRBJ1-2|TRBD1|TRBV5-6
CASSLFGADRGGYTF
TGTGCCAGCAGCTTGTTTGGGGCGGACAGGGGCGGCTACACCTTC
>-|14|TRBJ1-5|-|TRBV19
CASSIRGGDQPQHF
TGTGCCAGTAGTATTAGGGGGGGGGATCAGCCCCAGCATTTT
>-|13|TRBJ1-2|TRBD1|TRBV30
CAWSATGVYGYTF
TGTGCCTGGAGTGCGACAGGGGTCTATGGCTACACCTTC
>-|14|TRBJ2-3|-|TRBV7-2
CASSPGWGTDTQYF
TGTGCCAGCAGCCCCGGTTGGGGCACAGATACGCAGTATTTT
>-|15|TRBJ2-1|TRBD1|TRBV5-4
CASSLGQGADNGQFF
TGTGCCAGCAGCTTGGGGCAGGGGGCAGACAATGGGCAGTTCTTC
>-|15|TRBJ1-2|-|TRBV4-3
CASSPWDDWRSRYTF
TGCGCCAGCAGCCCGTGGGACGACTGGAGGTCCCGCTACACCTTC
>few|18|TRBJ1-5|TRBD1|TRBV27
CASSPGLDDRGFNQPQHF
TGTGCCAGCAGTCCCGGTTTAGACGACAGGGGGTTTAATCAGCCCCAGCATTTT
>few|12|TRBJ2-4|-|TRBV29-1
CSVKNGGNIQYF
TGCAGCGTTAAAAACGGGGGAAACATTCAGTACTTC
>-|13|TRBJ1-2|TRBD1|TRBV5-8
CASSPDRNYGYTF
TGTGCCAGCAGCCCGGACAGGAACTATGGCTACACCTTC
>-|14|TRBJ1-1|TRBD1|TRBV5-1
CASSLRQGSTEAFF
TGCGCCAGCAGTCTCAGACAGGGCAGCACTGAGGCTTTCTTT
>-|14|TRBJ1-2|-|TRBV5-1
CASSSSPANYGYTF
TGCGCCAGCAGCTCGTCGCCGGCCAACTATGGCTACACCTTC
>-|14|TRBJ1-6|-|TRBV5-6
CASSLWSHNSPLHF
TGTGCCAGCAGCTTGTGGTCTCATAATTCACCCCTCCACTTT
>-|17|TRBJ2-1|TRBD1|TRBV18
CASSPILSGTGHNEQFF
TGTGCCAGCTCACCGATACTTTCTGGGACAGGGCACAATGAGCAGTTCTTC
>-|16|TRBJ2-2|TRBD1|TRBV7-3
CASSPGQGYDTGELFF
TGTGCCAGCAGCCCGGGACAGGGTTACGACACCGGGGAGCTGTTTTTT
>-|15|TRBJ1-5|-|TRBV6-5
CASSPRSGGNQPQHF
TGTGCCAGCAGTCCCCGGTCCGGCGGGAATCAGCCCCAGCATTTT
>once|14|TRBJ2-2|TRBD1|TRBV29-1
CSVLTGVNTGELFF
TGCAGCGTGCTGACAGGGGTCAACACCGGGGAGCTGTTTTTT
>-|14|TRBJ2-1|TRBD1|TRBV4-2
CASSPSDRVNEQFF
TGTGCCAGCAGCCCATCGGACAGGGTGAATGAGCAGTTCTTC
>few|16|TRBJ2-1|-|TRBV5-1
CASSSEVQTAGNEQFF
TGCGCCAGCAGCTCCGAAGTCCAGACAGCTGGGAATGAGCAGTTCTTC
>-|16|TRBJ2-1|TRBD2|TRBV9
CASSVRGTSPDNEQFF
TGTGCCAGCAGCGTGCGGGGGACTAGCCCAGACAATGAGCAGTTCTTC
>-|15|TRBJ2-7|-|TRBV27
CASSLRASMGYEQYF
TGTGCCAGCAGTTTACGGGCTTCAATGGGCTACGAGCAGTACTTC
>-|15|TRBJ2-3|-|TRBV28
CASSLLGGNTDTQYF
TGTGCCAGCAGTTTATTAGGCGGGAACACAGATACGCAGTATTTT
>-|16|TRBJ2-4|TRBD1|TRBV28
CASSLSQGAAKNIQYF
TGTGCCAGCAGTTTAAGCCAGGGGGCAGCCAAAAACATTCAGTACTTC
>-|15|TRBJ1-1|TRBD1|TRBV5-4
CASSLLDRGHTEAFF
TGTGCCAGCAGCTTGCTTGACAGGGGGCATACTGAAGCTTTCTTT
>-|14|TRBJ2-3|-|TRBV5-6
CASSLGTDTDTQYF
TGTGCCAGCAGCTTGGGGACAGACACAGATACGCAGTATTTT
>-|13|TRBJ1-5|-|TRBV6-1
CASRGPRDQPQHF
TGTGCCAGCCGGGGGCCGAGGGATCAGCCCCAGCATTTT
>-|14|TRBJ2-5|-|TRBV29-1
CSVRRDRRGETQYF
TGCAGCGTTCGGCGGGACCGCCGAGGTGAGACCCAGTACTTC
>-|15|TRBJ1-2|TRBD1|TRBV27
CASSSDRGPRGGYTF
TGTGCCAGCAGTTCAGACAGGGGGCCCAGGGGTGGCTACACCTTC
>-|15|TRBJ1-4|-|TRBV7-9
CASRKWREEDEKLFF
TGTGCCAGCCGAAAATGGAGGGAAGAAGATGAAAAACTGTTTTTT
>few|14|TRBJ2-5|TRBD1|TRBV9
CASTPRTGFETQYF
TGTGCCAGCACGCCCAGGACAGGGTTTGAGACCCAGTACTTC
>-|17|TRBJ2-7|-|TRBV5-1
CASSLGGGVGQGGEQYF
TGCGCCAGCAGCTTGGGAGGCGGGGTGGGCCAAGGGGGCGAGCAGTACTTC
>-|14|TRBJ2-1|TRBD2|TRBV6-1
CASWEGGTYNEQFF
TGTGCCAGCTGGGAGGGAGGGACCTACAATGAGCAGTTCTTC
>-|14|TRBJ2-1|TRBD2|TRBV11-3
CASSETSGDNEQFF
TGTGCCAGCAGCGAGACTAGCGGGGACAATGAGCAGTTCTTC
>-|18|TRBJ2-5|TRBD2|TRBV7-9
CASSDGTSGNTRVETQYF
TGTGCCAGCAGCGACGGGACTAGCGGAAACACTCGGGTGGAGACCCAGTACTTC
>-|16|TRBJ1-2|-|TRBV15
CATSRTDIGRTNGYTF
TGTGCCACCAGCAGAACCGACATAGGGCGAACCAATGGCTACACCTTC
>-|15|TRBJ1-3|-|TRBV6-1
CASRGQGFTGNTIYF
TGTGCCAGCAGGGGCCAGGGTTTTACTGGAAACACCATATATTTT
>-|15|TRBJ2-2|-|TRBV21-1
CASRRLRTGPWELFF
TGTGCCAGCAGACGCCTAAGGACAGGGCCATGGGAGCTGTTTTTT
>-|15|TRBJ1-5|-|TRBV5-4
CASSLWRLSNQPQHF
TGTGCCAGCAGCTTGTGGAGGCTTTCTAATCAGCCCCAGCATTTT
>-|14|TRBJ2-7|-|TRBV18
CASSPGGGSYEQYF
TGTGCCAGCTCACCCGGTGGTGGTTCTTACGAGCAGTACTTC
>-|13|TRBJ1-5|-|TRBV28
CASSPSQRRPQHF
TGTGCCAGCAGTCCCTCCCAGAGGCGGCCCCAGCATTTT
>once|14|TRBJ2-2|TRBD2|TRBV28
CASSLGGVGRELFF
TGTGCCAGCAGTTTGGGAGGGGTCGGCCGGGAGCTGTTTTTT
>-|15|TRBJ1-2|TRBD1|TRBV7-2
CASSLATGGNYGYTF
TGTGCCAGCAGCTTAGCTACAGGGGGCAACTATGGCTACACCTTC
>once|15|TRBJ2-5|-|TRBV5-8
CASSLLRAAQETQYF
TGTGCCAGCAGCTTGCTTAGGGCAGCCCAAGAGACCCAGTACTTC
>-|13|TRBJ2-1|TRBD1|TRBV29-1
CSVDRGRINEQFF
TGCAGCGTCGACAGGGGGCGTATCAATGAGCAGTTCTTC
>-|15|TRBJ1-6|-|TRBV5-8
CASSLVSQGGSPLHF
TGTGCCAGCAGCTTAGTGTCTCAGGGAGGTTCACCCCTCCACTTT
>-|15|TRBJ1-2|TRBD1|TRBV4-1
CASSQVAAGGYGYTF
TGCGCCAGCAGCCAAGTCGCTGCAGGGGGGTATGGCTACACCTTC
>-|14|TRBJ1-1|TRBD1|TRBV5-1
CASGNVQGGTEAFF
TGCGCCAGCGGCAATGTACAGGGGGGAACTGAAGCTTTCTTT
>-|14|TRBJ1-1|-|TRBV11-2
CASSLEGRRTEAFF
TGTGCCAGCAGCTTAGAGGGGAGGCGGACTGAAGCTTTCTTT
>-|14|TRBJ2-7|-|TRBV7-2
CASSMSGGPYEQYF
TGTGCCAGCAGCATGAGCGGAGGACCCTACGAGCAGTACTTC
>-|17|TRBJ2-3|TRBD2|TRBV7-3
CASSLLGTSGGTDTQYF
TGTGCCAGCAGCTTATTAGGGACTAGCGGGGGAACAGATACGCAGTATTTT
>-|14|TRBJ1-3|-|TRBV6-5
CASSYSGRDNTIYF
TGTGCCAGCAGTTACTCAGGCAGGGATAACACCATATATTTT
>-|14|TRBJ1-2|-|TRBV7-9
CASSPGGRDYGYTF
TGTGCCAGCAGCCCCGGGGGCAGGGACTATGGCTACACCTTC
>-|13|TRBJ1-2|TRBD1|TRBV10-3
CASFFTTGKGYTF
TGTGCCAGTTTCTTTACGACAGGGAAGGGCTACACCTTC
>-|16|TRBJ2-5|TRBD1|TRBV7-2
CASRDLYRGRKETQYF
TGTGCCAGCAGGGATCTTTACAGGGGGCGTAAAGAGACCCAGTACTTC
>-|17|TRBJ2-2|-|TRBV4-1
CASSQDPTRVNTGELFF
TGCGCCAGCAGCCAAGACCCGACCCGAGTGAACACCGGGGAGCTGTTTTTT